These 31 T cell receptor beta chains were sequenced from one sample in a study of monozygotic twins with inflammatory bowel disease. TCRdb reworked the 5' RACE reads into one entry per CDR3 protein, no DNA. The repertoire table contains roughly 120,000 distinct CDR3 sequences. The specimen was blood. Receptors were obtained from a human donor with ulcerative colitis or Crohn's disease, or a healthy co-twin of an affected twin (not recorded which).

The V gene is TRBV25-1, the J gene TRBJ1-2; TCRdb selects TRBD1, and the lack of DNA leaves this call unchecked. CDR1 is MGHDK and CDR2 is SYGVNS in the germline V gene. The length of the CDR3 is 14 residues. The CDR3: CASRAGESSYGYTF.

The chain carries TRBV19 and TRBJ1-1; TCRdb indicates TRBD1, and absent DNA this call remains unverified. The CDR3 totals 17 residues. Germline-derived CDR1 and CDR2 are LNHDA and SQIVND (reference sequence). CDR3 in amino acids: CASSLNRDRGVKAEAFF.

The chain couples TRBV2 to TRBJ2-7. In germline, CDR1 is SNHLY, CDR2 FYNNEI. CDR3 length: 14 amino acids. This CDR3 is CASSEQAEVHEQYF.

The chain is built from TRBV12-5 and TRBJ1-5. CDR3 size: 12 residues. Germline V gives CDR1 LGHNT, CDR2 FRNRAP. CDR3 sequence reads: CASGFYNQPQHF.

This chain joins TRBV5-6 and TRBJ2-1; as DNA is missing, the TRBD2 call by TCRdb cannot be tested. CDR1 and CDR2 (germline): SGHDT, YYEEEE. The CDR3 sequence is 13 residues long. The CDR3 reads CASSSGGRHEQFF.

The CDR3: CSAGPGSGNTIYF. The J gene is TRBJ1-3, the V gene TRBV20-1; absent DNA, TCRdb's TRBD1 call cannot be checked. Germline-derived CDR1 and CDR2 are DFQATT and SNEGSKA (reference sequence). CDR3 length equals 13 residues.

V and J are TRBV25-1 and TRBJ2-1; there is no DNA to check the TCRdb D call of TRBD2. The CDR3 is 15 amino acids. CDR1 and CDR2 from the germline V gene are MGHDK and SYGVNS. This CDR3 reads CASSDRGLAGVEQFF. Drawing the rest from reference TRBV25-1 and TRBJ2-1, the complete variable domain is EADIYQTPRYLVIGTGKKITLECSQTMGHDKMYWYQQDPGMELHLIHYSYGVNSTEKGDLSSESTVSRIRTEHFPLTLESARPSHTSQYLCASSDRGLAGVEQFFGPGTRLTVL.

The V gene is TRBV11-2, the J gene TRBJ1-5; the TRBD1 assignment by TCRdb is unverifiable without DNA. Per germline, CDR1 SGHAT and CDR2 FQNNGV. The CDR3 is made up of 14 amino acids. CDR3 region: CASSLQGARQPQHF.

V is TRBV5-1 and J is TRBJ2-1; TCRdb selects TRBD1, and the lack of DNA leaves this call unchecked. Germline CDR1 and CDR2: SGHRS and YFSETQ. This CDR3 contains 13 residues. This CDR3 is CASSLGGQDEQFF.

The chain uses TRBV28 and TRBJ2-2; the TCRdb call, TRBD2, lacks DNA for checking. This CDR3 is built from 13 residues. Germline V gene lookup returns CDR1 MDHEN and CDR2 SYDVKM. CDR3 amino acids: CASSVEVTGELFF.

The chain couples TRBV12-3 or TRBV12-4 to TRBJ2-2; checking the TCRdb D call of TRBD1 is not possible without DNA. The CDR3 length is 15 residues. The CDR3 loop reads CASSPQDTNTGELFF.

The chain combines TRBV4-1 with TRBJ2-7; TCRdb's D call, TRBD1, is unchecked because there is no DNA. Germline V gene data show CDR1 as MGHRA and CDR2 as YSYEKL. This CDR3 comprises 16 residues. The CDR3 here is CASSLPRTGESYEQYF.

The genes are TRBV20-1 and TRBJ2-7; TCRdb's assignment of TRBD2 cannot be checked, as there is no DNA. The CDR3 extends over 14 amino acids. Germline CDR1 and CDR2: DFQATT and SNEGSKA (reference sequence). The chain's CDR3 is CSASGGAGDYEQYF.

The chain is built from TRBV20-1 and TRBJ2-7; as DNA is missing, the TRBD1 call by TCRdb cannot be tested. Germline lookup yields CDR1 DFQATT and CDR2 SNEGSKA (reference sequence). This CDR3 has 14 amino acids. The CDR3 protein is CSARDAPKTYEQYF.

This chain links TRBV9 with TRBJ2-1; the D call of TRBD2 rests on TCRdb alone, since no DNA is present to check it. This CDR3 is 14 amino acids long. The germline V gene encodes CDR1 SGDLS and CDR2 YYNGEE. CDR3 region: CASSVGLAHNEQFF. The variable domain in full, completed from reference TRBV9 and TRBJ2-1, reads DSGVTQTPKHLITATGQRVTLRCSPRSGDLSVYWYQQSLDQGLQFLIQYYNGEERAKGNILERFSAQQFPDLHSELNLSSLELGDSALYFCASSVGLAHNEQFFGPGTRLTVL.

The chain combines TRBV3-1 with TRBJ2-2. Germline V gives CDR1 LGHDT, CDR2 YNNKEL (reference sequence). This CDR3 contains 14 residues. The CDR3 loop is CASRPDWVDGELFF.

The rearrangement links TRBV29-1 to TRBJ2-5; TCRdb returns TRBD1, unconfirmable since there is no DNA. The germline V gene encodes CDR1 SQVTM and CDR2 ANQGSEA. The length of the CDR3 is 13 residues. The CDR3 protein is CSVASGNQETQYF.

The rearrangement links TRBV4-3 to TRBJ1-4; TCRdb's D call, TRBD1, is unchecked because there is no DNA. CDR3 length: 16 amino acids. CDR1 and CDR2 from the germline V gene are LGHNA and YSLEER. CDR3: CASSPQSGYQNEKLFF.

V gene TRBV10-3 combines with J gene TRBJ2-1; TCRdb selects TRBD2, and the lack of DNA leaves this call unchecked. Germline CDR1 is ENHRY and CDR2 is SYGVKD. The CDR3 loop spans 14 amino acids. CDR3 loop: CAIMGTSGNGEQFF.

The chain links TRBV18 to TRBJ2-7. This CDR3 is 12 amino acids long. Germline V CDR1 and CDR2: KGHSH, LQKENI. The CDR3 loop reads CASSPGQYEQYF.

This chain's CDR3 is CASSLGENTGELFF. This chain uses TRBV5-6 with TRBJ2-2. The CDR3 has 14 amino acids. Germline CDR1 reads SGHDT; CDR2 reads YYEEEE.

The CDR3 loop is CSASTYSNQPQHF. V is TRBV20-1 and J is TRBJ1-5. CDR3 length: 13 amino acids. Per the germline V gene, CDR1 is DFQATT and CDR2 is SNEGSKA (reference sequence).

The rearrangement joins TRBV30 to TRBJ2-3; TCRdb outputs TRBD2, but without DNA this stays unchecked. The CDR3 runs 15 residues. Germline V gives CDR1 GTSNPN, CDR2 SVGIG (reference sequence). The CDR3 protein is CAWTPLREGTDTQYF. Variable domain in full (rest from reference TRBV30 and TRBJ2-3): SQTIHQWPATLVQPVGSPLSLECTVEGTSNPNLYWYRQAAGRGLQLLFYSVGIGQISSEVPQNLSASRPQDRQFILSSKKLLLSDSGFYLCAWTPLREGTDTQYFGPGTRLTVL.

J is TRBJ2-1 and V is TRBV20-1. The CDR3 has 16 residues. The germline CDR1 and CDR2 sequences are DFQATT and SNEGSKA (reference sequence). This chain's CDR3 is CSARDHLSGSYNEQFF.

The CDR3 is CASSTPIGTSRDNEQFF. The rearrangement uses TRBV5-1 and TRBJ2-1; without DNA, the TCRdb call of TRBD2 cannot be checked. Germline V gene data show CDR1 as SGHRS and CDR2 as YFSETQ. CDR3 length: 17 residues.

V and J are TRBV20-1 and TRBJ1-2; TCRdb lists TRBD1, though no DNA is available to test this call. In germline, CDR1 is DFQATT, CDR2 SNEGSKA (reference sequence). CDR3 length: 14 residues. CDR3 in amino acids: CSASQGVANYGYTF.

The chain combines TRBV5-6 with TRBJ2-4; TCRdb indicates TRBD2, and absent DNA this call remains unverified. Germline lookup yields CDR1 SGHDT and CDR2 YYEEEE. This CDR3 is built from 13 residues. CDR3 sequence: CASSFGVANIQYF. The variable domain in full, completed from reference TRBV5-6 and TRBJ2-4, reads DAGVTQSPTHLIKTRGQQVTLRCSPKSGHDTVSWYQQALGQGPQFIFQYYEEEERQRGNFPDRFSGHQFPNYSSELNVNALLLGDSALYLCASSFGVANIQYFGAGTRLSVL.

CDR3 amino acids: CASSYVQGDLDQYF. V and J are TRBV6-5 and TRBJ2-5; the D call of TRBD1 rests on TCRdb alone, since no DNA is present to check it. Germline CDR1 reads MNHEY; CDR2 reads SVGAGI. The CDR3 totals 14 residues.

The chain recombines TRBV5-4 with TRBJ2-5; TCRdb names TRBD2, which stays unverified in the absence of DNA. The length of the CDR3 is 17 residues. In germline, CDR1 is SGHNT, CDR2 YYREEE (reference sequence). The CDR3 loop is CASSSRDTSGAQETQYF.

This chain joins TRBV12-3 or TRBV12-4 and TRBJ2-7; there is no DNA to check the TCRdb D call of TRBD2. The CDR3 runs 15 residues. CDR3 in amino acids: CASSLETGGSYEQYF.

The chain's CDR3 is CSASPGGQPQHF. The V and J genes are TRBV20-1 and TRBJ1-5; TCRdb designates TRBD1, a call that cannot be tested without DNA. Germline values: CDR1 DFQATT, CDR2 SNEGSKA (reference sequence). The CDR3 runs 12 residues.